This T cell receptor (beta chain) was identified during a study of OX40 agonist ivuxolimab in advanced cancers. Overall study context: Patients were dosed intravenously with ivuxolimab at 0.01 to 10 mg/kg every 2 weeks.

Trimming stripped 2 bases from V and 3 bases from J, with 10 bases between. This CDR3 spans 14 amino acids. The germline V gene encodes CDR1 MNHNS and CDR2 SASEGT. The data were produced by immunoSEQ multiplex PCR, yet TCRdb's version contains in-frame clones alone and is incomplete. The data hold tens of thousands of clones, with roughly four fifths observed a single time. The genes are TRBV6-1 and TRBJ1-2, with D hard to call. This TCR was sampled from an adult with an advanced solid tumor such as melanoma, head and neck, liver or kidney cancer. Here the sequenced sample was CD4+ or CD8+ T cells sorted from blood, taken in a trial of the OX40 agonist ivuxolimab. As DNA, the CDR3 is TGTGCCAGCAGTGAACGCACCCCTTACTATGGCTACACCTTC. Translated, it gives CASSERTPYYGYTF.